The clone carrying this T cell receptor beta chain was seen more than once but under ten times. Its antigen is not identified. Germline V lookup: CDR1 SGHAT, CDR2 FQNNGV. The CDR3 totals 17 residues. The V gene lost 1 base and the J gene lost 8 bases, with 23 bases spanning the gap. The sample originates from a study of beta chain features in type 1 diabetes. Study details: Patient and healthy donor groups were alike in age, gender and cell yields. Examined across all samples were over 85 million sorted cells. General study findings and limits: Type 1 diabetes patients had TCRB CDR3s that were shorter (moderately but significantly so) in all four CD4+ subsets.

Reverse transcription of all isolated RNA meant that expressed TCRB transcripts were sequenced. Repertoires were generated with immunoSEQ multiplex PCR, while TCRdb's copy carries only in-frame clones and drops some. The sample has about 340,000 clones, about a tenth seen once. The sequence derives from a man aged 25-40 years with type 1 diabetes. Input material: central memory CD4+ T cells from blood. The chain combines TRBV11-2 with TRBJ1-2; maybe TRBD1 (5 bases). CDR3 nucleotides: TGTGCCAGCAGCTTAGCCACGGGCCAATACGGGGCGAGGGGCTACACCTTC. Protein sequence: CASSLATGQYGARGYTF.